Sequencing of this T cell receptor beta chain was carried out in a study of cytomegalovirus exposure and HLA in healthy donors. Findings and limits, study-wide: After further analysis at a later stage, roughly 15,000 TCR beta sequences were associated with HLA alleles at 0.05 false discovery rate. A later analysis linked a missense DCLRE1C variant to TCR beta V- and J-gene trimming. Information on immune exposure was restricted to one variable (CMV serostatus).

The PCR employed 60 Vbeta primers together with 13 Jbeta primers. In the authors' workflow: An analysis performed later counted around 80 million unique TCR beta chains (approximately 10 million of them shared). Assay used: immunoSEQ multiplex PCR; TCRdb lists only in-frame clones, some missing. The V and J calls and clone size are taken from that table; D and trimming were inferred from the DNA. The profile shows roughly 130,000 clones, 75% to 90% of them singletons. The junction had 9 bases not matched to a gene; V was cut back by 4 bases and J by 5 bases. The germline CDR1 and CDR2 sequences are KGHSH and LQKENI. The CDR3 covers 15 residues. Note on this clone: Its matching antigen is unknown.

The J gene is TRBJ1-1, the V gene TRBV18, with 8 bases identical to TRBD1. This sequence was found in a man aged 40-50 years in good health and CMV-seronegative. Sequencing input: PBMCs. The CDR3 DNA reads as TGTGCCAGCTCACAAGAGACAGGGGTGGTAACTGAAGCTTTCTTT. Amino acid sequence: CASSQETGVVTEAFF.